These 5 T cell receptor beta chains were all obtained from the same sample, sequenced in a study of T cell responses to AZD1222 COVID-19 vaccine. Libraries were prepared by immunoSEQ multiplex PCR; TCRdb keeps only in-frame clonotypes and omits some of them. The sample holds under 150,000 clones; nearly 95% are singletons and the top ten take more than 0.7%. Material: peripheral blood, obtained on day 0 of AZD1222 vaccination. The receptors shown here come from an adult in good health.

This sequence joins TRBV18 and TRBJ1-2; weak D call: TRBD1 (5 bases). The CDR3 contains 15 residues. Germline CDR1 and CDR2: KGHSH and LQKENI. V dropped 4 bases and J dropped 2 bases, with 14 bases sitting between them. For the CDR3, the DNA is TGTGCCAGCTCACTAAGCCAGGGCCCCAACTATGGCTACACCTTC. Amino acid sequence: CASSLSQGPNYGYTF.

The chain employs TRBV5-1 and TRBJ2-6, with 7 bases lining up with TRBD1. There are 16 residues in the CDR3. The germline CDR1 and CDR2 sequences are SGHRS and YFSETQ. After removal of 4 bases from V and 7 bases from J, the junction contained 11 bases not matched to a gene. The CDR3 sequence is CASSPGGPERANVLTF. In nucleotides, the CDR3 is TGCGCCAGCAGCCCAGGGGGTCCTGAACGAGCCAACGTCCTGACTTTC.

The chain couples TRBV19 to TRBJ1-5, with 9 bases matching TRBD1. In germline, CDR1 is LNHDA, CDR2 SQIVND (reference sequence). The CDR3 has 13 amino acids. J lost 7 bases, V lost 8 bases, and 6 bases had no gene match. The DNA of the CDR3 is TGTGCCAGTGGGACAGGGTTGAAGCAGCCCCAGCATTTT. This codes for CASGTGLKQPQHF.

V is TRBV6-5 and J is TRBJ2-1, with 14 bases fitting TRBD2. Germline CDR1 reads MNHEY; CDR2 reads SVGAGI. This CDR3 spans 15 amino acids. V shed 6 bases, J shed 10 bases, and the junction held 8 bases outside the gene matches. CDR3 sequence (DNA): TGTGCCAGCAGCCCGACTAGCGGGGGGGCCGGGGAGCAGTTCTTC. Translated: CASSPTSGGAGEQFF.

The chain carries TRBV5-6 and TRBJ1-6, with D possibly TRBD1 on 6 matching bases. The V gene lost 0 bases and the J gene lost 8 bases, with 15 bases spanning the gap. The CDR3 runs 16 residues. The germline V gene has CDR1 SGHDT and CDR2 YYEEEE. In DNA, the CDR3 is TGTGCCAGCAGCTTGGAAGGGGGAAGTTTTGATTCACCCCTCCACTTT. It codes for CASSLEGGSFDSPLHF.